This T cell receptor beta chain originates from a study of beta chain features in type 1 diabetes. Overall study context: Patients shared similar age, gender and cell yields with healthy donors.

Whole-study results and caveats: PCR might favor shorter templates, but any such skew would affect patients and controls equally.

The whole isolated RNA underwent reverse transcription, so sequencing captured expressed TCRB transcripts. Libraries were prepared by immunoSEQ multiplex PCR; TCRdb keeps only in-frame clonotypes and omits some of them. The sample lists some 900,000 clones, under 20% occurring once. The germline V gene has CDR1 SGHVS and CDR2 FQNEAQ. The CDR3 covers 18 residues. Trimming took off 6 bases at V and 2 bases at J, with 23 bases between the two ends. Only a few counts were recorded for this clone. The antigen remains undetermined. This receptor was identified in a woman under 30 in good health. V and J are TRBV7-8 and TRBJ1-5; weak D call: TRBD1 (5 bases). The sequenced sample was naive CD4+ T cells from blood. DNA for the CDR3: TGTGCCAGCAGGGCGACCCCTGGGGCATATTCACGCAATCAGCCCCAGCATTTT. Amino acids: CASRATPGAYSRNQPQHF.